Described below is a single T cell receptor (beta chain) sequence and its context. The data stem from a study of cytomegalovirus exposure and HLA in healthy donors. It was with 60 Vbeta and 13 Jbeta primers that the PCR ran. The data were produced by immunoSEQ multiplex PCR, yet TCRdb's version contains in-frame clones alone and is incomplete. Seen here are approximately 150,000 clones, about three fifths observed once, and the top ten hold 6% to 8.5%. CDR1 and CDR2 from the germline V gene are SGHAT and FQNNGV. The CDR3 loop spans 16 amino acids. V dropped 2 bases and J dropped 3; count of bases not matched to a gene: 8.

The TCR sequence derives from a woman aged 55 to 70 in good health and CMV-seropositive. Sequenced: PBMCs. The rearrangement joins TRBV11-2 to TRBJ2-3, with 7 bases aligning to TRBD2. The DNA of the CDR3 is TGTGCCAGCAGCTTATTACCGCTAGCGGATACAGATACGCAGTATTTT. Translation gives CASSLLPLADTDTQYF.